The 27 T cell receptor beta chains below come from one sample, sequenced in a study of patients and donors after allogeneic stem cell transplantation (TCRdb year 2020). To prepare the library, RT-PCR was applied. Sequencer: NextSeq 550. TCRdb cleaned the public reads at Q25 with fastp, built clones with MiXCR and kept in-frame beta chains. Each CDR3 protein appears once, grouped with its most common genes and DNA. In this sample the table shows hundreds of thousands of distinct CDR3 sequences, roughly 17% of which occur a single time. Less than 8% of the sample goes to the ten largest clones. Material: blood, either unsorted or a sorted T cell fraction (not recorded which). These receptors were collected from a human donor who was either an allogeneic HSCT recipient or a stem cell or donor lymphocyte infusion donor (not recorded which). It is not recorded whose cells these are; they may come from a transplant donor.

This clonotype was found many times. The gene calls are TRBV6-1 and TRBJ1-6; D unresolved. The CDR3 loop spans 16 amino acids. CDR1 and CDR2 (germline): MNHNS, SASEGT. The germline V and J ends were trimmed by 5 bases and 8 bases, with 19 bases remaining between them. CDR3 bases: TGTGCCAGCAGTAGACTCCGGCTTACTAACGATTCACCCCTCCACTTT. Translating it yields CASSRLRLTNDSPLHF.

This clonotype was counted a few times. The rearrangement joins TRBV24-1 to TRBJ2-3; the D is unclear. Trimming cost V 6 bases and J 0 bases, with 3 bases left between them. This CDR3 has 12 residues. Germline CDR1 KGHDR, CDR2 SFDVKD. CDR3 in DNA: TGTGCCACCAGTCGGAGCACAGATACGCAGTATTTT. It codes for CATSRSTDTQYF.

The sample holds a few counts of this clonotype. This chain joins TRBV7-2 and TRBJ1-1; D not certain. Deletions cut 5 bases from V and 3 bases from J, with 13 bases between. The CDR3 length is 14 residues. CDR1 SGHTA and CDR2 FQGNSA come from the germline V gene. The CDR3 nucleotides are TGTGCCAGCAGCCAAGGCCAGAGGGACACTGAAGCTTTCTTT. Translation gives CASSQGQRDTEAFF.

The CDR3 DNA sequence: TGCGCCAGCAGCCACATGGGACAGGGAAAAAATGGCTACACCTTC. Protein product: CASSHMGQGKNGYTF. V is TRBV4-1 and J is TRBJ1-2, with 9 bases identical to TRBD1. Germline V gene sequence: CDR1 MGHRA, CDR2 YSYEKL. V lost 3 bases, J lost 6 bases, and 8 bases stayed unmatched. CDR3 size: 15 residues.

The V call is TRBV20-1, the J call TRBJ2-2; D may be TRBD2 (6 bases). There are 15 residues in the CDR3. The ends were cut back, 5 bases at V and 3 bases at J, with 16 bases in the middle. CDR1 DFQATT and CDR2 SNEGSKA come from the germline V gene (reference sequence). The chain's CDR3 is CSAALGTPYTGELFF. CDR3 DNA sequence: TGCAGTGCTGCCCTCGGGACTCCTTACACCGGGGAGCTGTTTTTT.

The chain recombines TRBV27 with TRBJ2-7; D assignment may be TRBD1 or TRBD2 (5 bases each). CDR1 is MNHEY, CDR2 SMNVEV, per germline (reference sequence). V lost 6 bases and J 5 bases, leaving 17 bases between the germline ends. This CDR3 has 14 residues. CDR3 in amino acids: CASRISTVGDEQYF. CDR3 DNA: TGTGCCAGCAGGATATCGACGGTGGGGGACGAGCAGTACTTC.

About this clonotype itself: Germline is not matched at one junction end, which may reflect a read error. The V gene is TRBV5-1, the J gene TRBJ2-5; TRBD1 might be the D (6 bases). CDR3 size: 15 residues. The germline V gene has CDR1 SGHRS and CDR2 YFSETQ. The CDR3 region has the DNA TGCGCCAGCAGCCCCAGGACAGAAAGGACGGAGACCCGGTACTTC. Translation gives CASSPRTERTETRYF.

This clonotype showed up just a few times. The rearrangement uses TRBV4-2 and TRBJ1-1, with a tentative D call TRBD1 (6 bases). V lost 7 bases, J lost 1 base, and 19 bases lay in between. This CDR3 contains 16 residues. From germline, CDR1 is LGHNA and CDR2 YNFKEQ. CDR3 sequence reads: CASTPRGMTGNTEAFF. The CDR3 coding sequence is TGTGCCAGCACCCCCAGGGGTATGACAGGGAACACTGAAGCTTTCTTT.

The V and J genes are TRBV18 and TRBJ2-4, with 9 bases aligning to TRBD1. Per the germline V gene, CDR1 is KGHSH and CDR2 is LQKENI. This CDR3 has 16 amino acids. With 0 bases clipped from V and 5 bases from J, the junction kept 5 bases outside the gene matches. Here the CDR3 DNA reads TGTGCCAGCTCACCACCGTCGCGGGACAGGGAAAACATTCAGTACTTC. It translates to CASSPPSRDRENIQYF.

The chain has TRBV4-3 and TRBJ1-1; TRBD1 matches at 8 bases. Germline assignment: CDR1 LGHNA and CDR2 YSLEER. V gave up 0 bases and J gave up 1 base; unmatched junction bases: 4. This CDR3 contains 16 residues. CDR3 sequence reads: CASSQDRTGPNTEAFF. CDR3 bases: TGCGCCAGCAGCCAAGACCGGACAGGGCCGAACACTGAAGCTTTCTTT.

V gene TRBV28 combines with J gene TRBJ1-1; unclear D gene. V gave up 5 bases and J gave up 1 base, with 14 bases separating them. Germline V gene sequence: CDR1 MDHEN, CDR2 SYDVKM. The CDR3 extends over 15 amino acids. The CDR3 DNA reads TGTGCCAGCAGTCCGGGTCGGCTGCCGAACACTGAAGCTTTCTTT. Its protein product is CASSPGRLPNTEAFF.

The chain employs TRBV5-1 and TRBJ1-1, with 7 bases lining up with TRBD1. Trimming at V came to 0 bases and at J to 5 bases, leaving 7 bases not matched to a gene. The CDR3 has 15 amino acids. CDR1 and CDR2 from the germline V gene are SGHRS and YFSETQ. The CDR3 spells CASSLVAGGVTEAFF. The CDR3 DNA reads TGCGCCAGCAGCTTGGTTGCAGGGGGGGTGACTGAAGCTTTCTTT.

This chain joins TRBV7-9 and TRBJ1-1; TRBD1 might be the D (5 bases). The V and J ends lost 5 bases and 3 bases respectively, with 10 bases between them. Germline V gene data show CDR1 as SEHNR and CDR2 as FQNEAQ (reference sequence). The CDR3 is made up of 13 amino acids. The CDR3 region has the DNA TGTGCCAGCAGCCCAGGGATGTACACTGAAGCTTTCTTT. Translation gives CASSPGMYTEAFF.

This clonotype was detected only a few times. J is TRBJ2-2 and V is TRBV12-3 or TRBV12-4; tentative D call: TRBD1 (5 bases). V lost 7 bases and J 0 bases, leaving 12 bases between the germline ends. The CDR3 has 15 residues. CDR3 nucleotides: TGTGCCAGCACTTTCAGGGCGGCGAACACCGGGGAGCTGTTTTTT. Translated: CASTFRAANTGELFF.

This clonotype was counted between two and nine times. The chain employs TRBV12-3 or TRBV12-4 and TRBJ2-6; 9 bases are shared with TRBD1. The CDR3 extends over 18 amino acids. V shed 5 bases and J 1 base; nucleotides not matched to a gene: 9. CDR3 nucleotide sequence: TGTGCCAGCAGTCTCCCGGGACAGGGAGGTTCTGGGGCCAACGTCCTGACTTTC. This codes for CASSLPGQGGSGANVLTF.

In DNA, the CDR3 is TGTGCCAGCAGCCAGGGACAGGGGGCGAGAGATACGCAGTATTTT. It codes for CASSQGQGARDTQYF. The rearrangement joins TRBV5-4 to TRBJ2-3, with 12 bases matching TRBD1. Germline CDR1 SGHNT, CDR2 YYREEE (reference sequence). The CDR3 extends over 15 amino acids. The ends lost 4 bases at V and 5 bases at J; junction bases unmatched: 5.

The chain recombines TRBV6-1 with TRBJ2-1; 11 positions match TRBD2. This CDR3 contains 17 residues. Trimming removed 6 bases from V and 5 bases from J; junction bases left unmatched: 12. Germline V gene sequence: CDR1 MNHNS, CDR2 SASEGT. The CDR3 reads CASSDLVRLAGNNEQFF. The DNA of the CDR3 is TGTGCCAGCAGCGACCTAGTTAGACTAGCGGGGAACAATGAGCAGTTCTTC.

The rearrangement uses TRBV15 and TRBJ1-1; D is unresolved. Germline assignment: CDR1 LNHNV and CDR2 YYDKDF (reference sequence). V shed 4 bases and J shed 1 base, with 7 bases lying between them. The CDR3 is 13 residues long. The DNA for the CDR3 is TGTGCCACCAGCATCGAGGGGAACACTGAAGCTTTCTTT. This gives the protein CATSIEGNTEAFF.

This clonotype was recorded a few times. As DNA, the CDR3 is TGTGCCAGCAGTAGCGCCCTTCCGGGACAGGGGGCGATGGGCTACAATGAGCAGTTCTTC. Encoded protein: CASSSALPGQGAMGYNEQFF. The V and J genes are TRBV25-1 and TRBJ2-1; 12 bases map to TRBD1. This CDR3 comprises 20 residues. Germline CDR1 MGHDK, CDR2 SYGVNS. V shed 5 bases and J 3 bases; nucleotides not matched to a gene: 17.

The chain carries TRBV6-1 and TRBJ1-2; perhaps TRBD1 as D (6 bases). The germline V and J ends were trimmed by 3 bases and 8 bases, with 19 bases remaining between them. The CDR3 loop spans 15 amino acids. Germline CDR1 MNHNS, CDR2 SASEGT. CDR3 coding DNA: TGTGCCAGCAGTGACGACGGGGGGCCGAGAGGGGGCTACACCTTC. It yields the protein CASSDDGGPRGGYTF.

This chain uses TRBV5-6 with TRBJ1-1, with D hard to call. CDR3 length equals 15 residues. Per germline, CDR1 SGHDT and CDR2 YYEEEE. Trimming left V 4 bases short and J 0 bases short, with 13 bases between. CDR3 region: CASSLPRILNTEAFF. The CDR3 DNA follows: TGTGCCAGCAGCCTGCCTAGGATATTGAACACTGAAGCTTTCTTT.

This clonotype is a singleton in its sample. Just one base apart from a much larger clone, this may be a read error. The chain employs TRBV3-1 and TRBJ2-6, with a tentative D call TRBD1 (5 bases). CDR1 is LGHDT, CDR2 YNNKEL, per germline (reference sequence). CDR3 length equals 14 residues. The CDR3 here is CASTRASGANVPTF. The CDR3 DNA follows: TGTGCCAGCACCAGGGCGTCTGGGGCCAACGTCCCGACTTTC.

The chain joins TRBV7-6 to TRBJ2-1, with D perhaps TRBD1 or TRBD2 (5 bases each). The CDR3 contains 15 residues. Germline V lookup: CDR1 SGHVS, CDR2 FNYEAQ. The V end was cut by 1 base, the J end by 9 bases, with 16 bases between. CDR3 loop: CASSLVGPGRGEQFF. The DNA for the CDR3 is TGTGCCAGCAGCTTAGTAGGTCCGGGGCGCGGTGAGCAGTTCTTC. The full variable domain, rest sourced from reference TRBV7-6 and TRBJ2-1, is GAGVSQSPRYKVTKRGQDVALRCDPISGHVSLYWYRQALGQGPEFLTYFNYEAQQDKSGLPNDRFSAERPEGSISTLTIQRTEQRDSAMYRCASSLVGPGRGEQFFGPGTRLTVL.

This chain joins TRBV6-1 and TRBJ1-1; D is unclear. This CDR3 comprises 13 residues. Looked up from germline, CDR1 is MNHNS and CDR2 is SASEGT. Trimming cost V 6 bases and J 7 bases, with 15 bases left between them. The DNA for the CDR3 is TGTGCCAGCAGCCGGTTGGGAACGAGTGAAGCTTTCTTT. It yields the protein CASSRLGTSEAFF.

The chain recombines TRBV6-5 with TRBJ1-2; D gene ambiguous. The CDR3 is 15 amino acids. The V gene's germline CDR1 is MNHEY and CDR2 SVGAGI. The V end was cut by 2 bases, the J end by 0 bases, with 10 bases between. CDR3: CASSYGRTTNYGYTF. CDR3 DNA: TGTGCCAGCAGTTACGGTCGGACTACTAACTATGGCTACACCTTC.

The chain joins TRBV29-1 to TRBJ1-1; 7 nucleotides line up with TRBD1. This CDR3 has 14 residues. V trimming: 8 bases; J trimming: 1 base; junction bases outside the gene matches: 10. Germline CDR1 SQVTM, CDR2 ANQGSEA. The CDR3 reads CSTTGQVGNTEAFF. CDR3 bases: TGCAGCACAACAGGACAGGTTGGGAACACTGAAGCTTTCTTT.

This clonotype was recorded at least ten times. This chain connects TRBV12-3 or TRBV12-4 to TRBJ2-4; 7 positions match TRBD2. The CDR3 is 12 residues long. V was pared by 4 bases and J by 6 bases, with 0 bases of the junction left unmatched. CDR3 loop: CASSSGGNIQYF. The CDR3 nucleotides are TGTGCCAGCAGTTCGGGGGGAAACATTCAGTACTTC.